This T cell receptor (beta chain) was found in a study of blood T cell repertoires in COVID-19. Original data processing: It was from reference gene primer amplification that nucleated cell counts were estimated. Libraries were prepared by immunoSEQ multiplex PCR; TCRdb keeps only in-frame clonotypes and omits some of them. V, J and clone size reflect that table, while D and trimming were determined from the DNA. The repertoire holds approximately 200,000 clones, approximately 85% seen once, with about 0.91% in the top ten. After removal of 2 bases from V and 4 bases from J, the junction contained 14 bases not matched to a gene. Germline V lookup: CDR1 SGHAT, CDR2 FQNNGV. The CDR3 contains 18 residues. This clone was recorded a few times.

The V and J genes are TRBV11-2 and TRBJ1-1; 9 bases align to TRBD1. The sample taken for sequencing was peripheral blood. The source is a man in his forties or fifties with acute or convalescent COVID-19. The CDR3 sequence is CASSLLTPGQGVSTEAFF. The CDR3 DNA sequence: TGTGCCAGCAGCTTATTGACTCCGGGACAGGGCGTGAGCACTGAAGCTTTCTTT.